This TCR beta chain was recorded in a study of graft-versus-host responses after intestinal transplantation. Overall study: Multivisceral, liver-intestinal, or isolated intestinal transplants were given to recipients.

About this clone: No antigen is known for it.

Intraepithelial lymphocytes and lamina propria lymphocytes were released through processing of graft tissue. Libraries were prepared by immunoSEQ multiplex PCR; TCRdb keeps only in-frame clonotypes and omits some of them. The data show 35,000 to 40,000 clones, around 90% seen once. Overall study results and limits: Allografts from individuals with graft-donor T cell macrochimerism displayed high graft-versus-host to host-versus-graft clonal ratios. GvH clones detected in recipient marrow included some appearing first in ileum or blood.

V was cut by 4 bases and J by 6 bases, with 10 bases left in between. Per the germline V gene, CDR1 is WNHNN and CDR2 is SYGVQD (reference sequence). This CDR3 contains 13 residues. Material: ileum tissue, obtained around 190 days after intestinal transplant. V usage is TRBV10-1 and J usage is TRBJ1-5; D is undetermined. The clonotype comes from a human patient who received an intestinal transplant, so some T cells may come from the graft donor. In DNA, the CDR3 is TGCGCCAGCAGTGCGGGGTTGGGTCAGCCCCAGCATTTT. Amino acid sequence: CASSAGLGQPQHF.